One sample yielded the 29 T cell receptor beta chains listed below, sequenced in a study of blood T cell repertoires in COVID-19. Only in-frame clones appear in the TCRdb table, and some are missing; sequencing was by immunoSEQ multiplex PCR. The table has 250,000 to 300,000 clones, around 82% seen once. Sequencing was carried out using peripheral blood. These receptors were taken from a woman aged 18-35 years with acute or convalescent COVID-19.

This CDR3 is CASSPTPTQGAEQFF. The CDR3 nucleotides read TGTGCCAGCAGCCCCACCCCGACCCAGGGCGCGGAGCAGTTCTTC. This sequence joins TRBV7-2 and TRBJ2-1; maybe TRBD1 (5 bases). Trimming stripped 5 bases from V and 10 bases from J, with 21 bases between. CDR3 length: 15 residues. Germline CDR1 SGHTA, CDR2 FQGNSA.

The chain is built from TRBV7-9 and TRBJ1-3; D gene ambiguous. This CDR3 is built from 19 residues. V was clipped by 1 base and J by 0 bases, with 19 bases between them. CDR1 and CDR2 (germline): SEHNR, FQNEAQ (reference sequence). This CDR3 is CASSLGGETILSSGNTIYF. CDR3 DNA: TGTGCCAGCAGCTTAGGGGGAGAGACGATCCTCTCCTCTGGAAACACCATATATTTT.

In DNA, the CDR3 is TGTGCCAGCAGCTTGGATCCGGGACTAGCGGTATACAATGAGCAGTTCTTC. It yields the protein CASSLDPGLAVYNEQFF. V gene TRBV13 combines with J gene TRBJ2-1; TRBD2 aligns across 11 bases. The V and J ends lost 3 bases and 4 bases, in that order; junction bases with no gene match: 8. From germline, CDR1 is PRHDT and CDR2 FYEKMQ (reference sequence). This CDR3 comprises 17 residues.

The chain employs TRBV2 and TRBJ1-2; no clear D. V shed 3 bases and J shed 12 bases, with 20 bases lying between them. The length of the CDR3 is 14 residues. Per the germline V gene, CDR1 is SNHLY and CDR2 is FYNNEI. CDR3: CASSDPWRRQKDTF. For the CDR3, the DNA is TGTGCCAGCAGTGACCCCTGGCGGAGGCAGAAGGACACCTTC.

The chain is built from TRBV19 and TRBJ2-2; TRBD1 matches 9 bases. In germline, CDR1 is LNHDA, CDR2 SQIVND (reference sequence). V shed 4 bases, J shed 1 base, and the junction held 7 bases outside the gene matches. The CDR3 has 17 residues. The CDR3 sequence: CASSRLGQGKNTGELFF. CDR3 bases: TGTGCCAGTAGTAGATTAGGACAGGGGAAGAACACCGGGGAGCTGTTTTTT. Full variable domain (outside the CDR3, taken from reference TRBV19 and TRBJ2-2): DGGITQSPKYLFRKEGQNVTLSCEQNLNHDAMYWYRQDPGQGLRLIYYSQIVNDFQKGDIAEGYSVSREKKESFPLTVTSAQKNPTAFYLCASSRLGQGKNTGELFFGEGSRLTVL.

The chain couples TRBV5-6 to TRBJ2-1, with 12 bases identical to TRBD2. The V gene end was trimmed by 2 bases and the J gene end by 5 bases; junction bases not matched to a gene: 2. Germline CDR1 is SGHDT and CDR2 is YYEEEE. The CDR3 length is 15 residues. CDR3 nucleotides: TGTGCCAGCAGCTTTCTAGCGGGAGGGCACAATGAGCAGTTCTTC. It encodes CASSFLAGGHNEQFF.

The V call is TRBV5-1, the J call TRBJ2-7; 7 bases agree with TRBD1. Germline V CDR1 and CDR2: SGHRS, YFSETQ. The CDR3 consists of 14 residues. V shed 6 bases, J shed 1 base, and the junction held 7 bases outside the gene matches. This chain's CDR3 is CASTPTGSSYEQYF. CDR3 nucleotides: TGCGCCAGCACCCCGACAGGGTCTTCCTACGAGCAGTACTTC.

This clone was seen only once. This chain connects TRBV3-1 (or the pseudogene TRBV3-2) to TRBJ1-4; 9 nucleotides agree with TRBD1. The CDR3 spans 12 residues. Per the germline V gene, CDR1 is LGHDT and CDR2 is YNNKEL (reference sequence). Losses at the gene ends were 4 bases for V and 12 bases for J; bases not matched to a gene: 3. As DNA, the CDR3 is TGTGCCAGCAGCCGACAGGGGGGGGAACTGTTTTTT. It codes for CASSRQGGELFF.

This clone showed up just a few times. The genes are TRBV11-2 and TRBJ1-5, with 7 bases matching TRBD1. J gave up 3 bases and V 0 bases, and 11 bases lay outside the gene matches. Germline V gene data show CDR1 as SGHAT and CDR2 as FQNNGV. This CDR3 is built from 18 residues. CDR3 nucleotide sequence: TGTGCCAGCAGCTTAGATGAGGTGGAGGGGGCGTTCAATCAGCCCCAGCATTTT. Its translation: CASSLDEVEGAFNQPQHF. The full variable domain, with the rest looked up from reference TRBV11-2 and TRBJ1-5, is EAGVAQSPRYKIIEKRQSVAFWCNPISGHATLYWYQQILGQGPKLLIQFQNNGVVDDSQLPKDRFSAERLKGVDSTLKIQPAKLEDSAVYLCASSLDEVEGAFNQPQHFGDGTRLSIL.

The V call is TRBV2, the J call TRBJ2-2; 7 bases are shared with TRBD2. Unmatched junction bases numbered 7, after V lost 8 bases and J lost 7 bases. The CDR3 length is 13 residues. Germline CDR1 reads SNHLY; CDR2 reads FYNNEI. CDR3 protein: CASLTWEGGELFF. Here the CDR3 DNA reads TGTGCCAGCCTAACCTGGGAGGGCGGGGAGCTGTTTTTT.

J is TRBJ2-1 and V is TRBV20-1; 11 bases align to TRBD1. The CDR3 sequence is 15 residues long. The junction had 8 bases not matched to a gene; V was cut back by 3 bases and J by 7 bases. Germline CDR1 is DFQATT and CDR2 is SNEGSKA (reference sequence). CDR3 in DNA: TGCAGTGCTAGTCGTTGGGGACAGGGGGTGAATGAGCAGTTCTTC. It specifies CSASRWGQGVNEQFF.

The genes are TRBV7-9 and TRBJ2-7; possible D gene TRBD2, 5 bases. Trimming left V 3 bases short and J 0 bases short, with 6 bases between. The CDR3 has 13 residues. Looked up from germline, CDR1 is SEHNR and CDR2 is FQNEAQ (reference sequence). CDR3 amino acids: CASSFGSSYEQYF. The CDR3 DNA follows: TGTGCCAGCAGCTTTGGGAGCTCCTACGAGCAGTACTTC. Drawing the rest from reference TRBV7-9 and TRBJ2-7, the complete variable domain is DTGVSQNPRHKITKRGQNVTFRCDPISEHNRLYWYRQTLGQGPEFLTYFQNEAQLEKSRLLSDRFSAERPKGSFSTLEIQRTEQGDSAMYLCASSFGSSYEQYFGPGTRLTVT.

The rearrangement links TRBV30 to TRBJ1-2, with D uncertain. V was cut by 5 bases and J by 3 bases, with 13 bases left in between. This CDR3 has 13 amino acids. CDR1 is GTSNPN and CDR2 is SVGIG in the germline V gene (reference sequence). This CDR3 reads CAWAVQLYYGYTF. In DNA, the CDR3 is TGTGCCTGGGCCGTCCAACTTTACTATGGCTACACCTTC.

The chain uses TRBV13 and TRBJ2-1; 12 positions agree with TRBD2. The CDR3 runs 16 residues. Losses at the gene ends were 4 bases for V and 8 bases for J; bases not matched to a gene: 9. Germline V gene lookup returns CDR1 PRHDT and CDR2 FYEKMQ (reference sequence). CDR3 amino acids: CASSSSTSGSRDEQFF. Written as DNA, the CDR3 is TGTGCCAGCAGCTCGTCGACTAGCGGGAGTCGGGATGAGCAGTTCTTC.

This clone was detected many times. V and J are TRBV5-1 and TRBJ1-4; D is possibly TRBD1 (5 bases). Germline V gene sequence: CDR1 SGHRS, CDR2 YFSETQ. The CDR3 consists of 17 residues. V lost 2 bases to trimming and J lost 8 bases, with 22 bases between them. The CDR3 nucleotides are TGCGCCAGCAGCTTAGGGACGGGGGTTGAGGATACCGAAAAACTGTTTTTT. This sequence encodes CASSLGTGVEDTEKLFF.

The chain joins TRBV30 to TRBJ2-3; a weak D match, TRBD2 (6 bases). Germline loops: CDR1 GTSNPN, CDR2 SVGIG (reference sequence). This CDR3 region has 12 residues. The V and J ends lost 4 bases and 7 bases respectively, with 12 bases between them. In DNA form, the CDR3 reads TGTGCCTGGACAGGGACTCCCTATACGCAGTATTTT. Protein product: CAWTGTPYTQYF.

The V and J genes are TRBV5-8 and TRBJ2-7; perhaps TRBD1 as D (6 bases). V was clipped by 6 bases and J by 7 bases, with 20 bases between them. This CDR3 has 14 amino acids. CDR1 is SGHTS and CDR2 is YDEGEE in the germline V gene. CDR3 loop: CASTPDSPLSEQYF. The CDR3 coding sequence is TGTGCCAGCACCCCGGACAGCCCTTTGAGTGAGCAGTACTTC.

This clone has only one observation. The chain uses TRBV27 and TRBJ2-7, with 10 bases lining up with TRBD1. The junction had 2 bases not matched to a gene; V was cut back by 8 bases and J by 1 base. CDR1 is MNHEY and CDR2 is SMNVEV in the germline V gene (reference sequence). The CDR3 totals 13 residues. As DNA, the CDR3 is TGTGCCAGCGGACAGGGGGAATCCTACGAGCAGTACTTC. This translates into CASGQGESYEQYF.

The rearrangement links TRBV28 to TRBJ1-1, with D perhaps matching TRBD1 (6 bases). The CDR3 length is 14 residues. V was clipped by 6 bases and J by 4 bases, with 15 bases between them. From germline, CDR1 is MDHEN and CDR2 SYDVKM. The CDR3 region is CASRPQGGTTEAFF. The CDR3 DNA follows: TGTGCCAGCAGACCTCAAGGGGGAACCACTGAAGCTTTCTTT. The full variable domain, with the rest looked up from reference TRBV28 and TRBJ1-1, is DVKVTQSSRYLVKRTGEKVFLECVQDMDHENMFWYRQDPGLGLRLIYFSYDVKMKEKGDIPEGYSVSREKKERFSLILESASTNQTSMYLCASRPQGGTTEAFFGQGTRLTVV.

This clone was counted between two and nine times. The chain combines TRBV28 with TRBJ1-5; D remains ambiguous. Trimming left V 1 base short and J 6 bases short, with 19 bases between. The CDR3 is 17 amino acids. Germline-derived CDR1 and CDR2 are MDHEN and SYDVKM. The CDR3 here is CASSLFRWEPTGQPQHF. The CDR3 nucleotides read TGTGCCAGCAGTTTATTTAGGTGGGAGCCGACCGGTCAGCCCCAGCATTTT.

The table lists this clone with a count of one. This chain joins TRBV6-2 or TRBV6-3 and TRBJ2-1; 9 nucleotides match TRBD2. The germline gives CDR1 MNHEY, CDR2 SVGEGT. CDR3 size: 13 residues. The ends lost 3 bases at V and 13 bases at J; junction bases unmatched: 7. The CDR3 reads CASSYRGRAHQFF. The CDR3 DNA reads as TGTGCCAGCAGTTATCGCGGGAGGGCCCACCAGTTCTTC.

This clone was observed at least ten times. The V call is TRBV6-5, the J call TRBJ1-1; D may be TRBD1 (5 bases). Germline loops: CDR1 MNHEY, CDR2 SVGAGI. Trimming cost V 9 bases and J 4 bases, with 12 bases left between them. The CDR3 covers 12 residues. In DNA form, the CDR3 reads TGTGCCAGTCCAGGCGGGGGCACTGAAGCTTTCTTT. Translation gives CASPGGGTEAFF.

The chain links TRBV10-3 to TRBJ1-1, with TRBD1 matching over 9 bases. Germline assignment: CDR1 ENHRY and CDR2 SYGVKD. The CDR3 has 13 amino acids. V gave up 6 bases and J gave up 3 bases; unmatched junction bases: 2. The CDR3 DNA follows: TGTGCCATCAGGGGACAGGGCGACACTGAAGCTTTCTTT. Translation gives CAIRGQGDTEAFF.

This clone was detected once. The chain employs TRBV20-1 and TRBJ1-1; no definite D call. Germline lookup yields CDR1 DFQATT and CDR2 SNEGSKA (reference sequence). Trimming removed 3 bases at V and 1 base at J, with 9 bases between. CDR3 length: 13 residues. DNA of the CDR3: TGCAGTGCTAGTGGCAGTCCGAACACTGAAGCTTTCTTT. It codes for CSASGSPNTEAFF.

This chain links TRBV24-1 with TRBJ2-7; TRBD2 agrees at 7 bases. Unmatched junction bases numbered 8, after V lost 4 bases and J lost 0 bases. This CDR3 has 16 residues. Germline V lookup: CDR1 KGHDR, CDR2 SFDVKD. In nucleotides, the CDR3 is TGTGCCACCAGTGAGTCCGCCGGGACTACCTCCTACGAGCAGTACTTC. Protein sequence: CATSESAGTTSYEQYF.

The rearrangement uses TRBV7-8 and TRBJ1-4; D possibly corresponds to TRBD1 (6 bases). The CDR3 length is 18 residues. Per the germline V gene, CDR1 is SGHVS and CDR2 is FQNEAQ. Deletions cut 1 base from V and 8 bases from J, with 23 bases between. The CDR3 nucleotides are TGTGCCAGCAGCTTAGGGAGATCATTGCGGGGGGCATTGGAAAAACTGTTTTTT. This translates into CASSLGRSLRGALEKLFF.

The V call is TRBV5-5, the J call TRBJ1-5; no firm D call. CDR3 length equals 14 residues. V lost 1 base, J lost 6 bases, and 11 bases lay in between. The germline V gene has CDR1 SGHKS and CDR2 YYEKEE (reference sequence). This chain's CDR3 is CASSLFRGGQPQHF. The CDR3 bases are TGTGCCAGCAGCTTGTTCCGGGGAGGTCAGCCCCAGCATTTT. The full variable domain, completed using reference TRBV5-5 and TRBJ1-5, is DAGVTQSPTHLIKTRGQQVTLRCSPISGHKSVSWYQQVLGQGPQFIFQYYEKEERGRGNFPDRFSARQFPNYSSELNVNALLLGDSALYLCASSLFRGGQPQHFGDGTRLSIL.

The chain has TRBV28 and TRBJ2-2; TRBD2 aligns across 8 bases. V gave up 5 bases and J gave up 4 bases; unmatched junction bases: 12. The CDR3 covers 17 residues. From germline, CDR1 is MDHEN and CDR2 SYDVKM. The CDR3 DNA reads as TGTGCCAGCAGTAGCCCGGGGACTAGTTGGGGCACCGGGGAGCTGTTTTTT. Amino acid sequence: CASSSPGTSWGTGELFF.

J is TRBJ1-1 and V is TRBV21-1; TRBD1 is taken as the D call from the table, unchecked against the DNA. TRBV21-1 is listed as a pseudogene. The CDR3 runs 15 residues. The CDR3 DNA reads as TGTGCCAGCAGCCCTGCCACAGGGCTGAGCACTGAAGCTTTCTTT. This sequence encodes CASSPATGLSTEAFF.